This T cell receptor (beta chain) was found in a study of T cell responses to AZD1222 COVID-19 vaccine (dated by TCRdb to the early 2020s). As for the study more broadly: AZD1222 recipients with second doses at about 4 weeks or about 12 weeks were pooled, because spike-specific TCR depth and breadth did not differ between schedules. TCR sequencing was performed for roughly 250 trial participants, of whom some 200 were given two doses of AZD1222 and roughly 25 were given two doses of MenACWY control vaccine. Trial participants were enrolled by age into 18-55, 56-69 and 70-plus year subgroups, with about 150, 28 and 57 TCR-sequenced participants respectively.

With respect to this clone: The antigen it recognizes is unknown. Base qualities are not provided; no much larger clone lies one nucleotide away.

The CDR3 regions of human TCRbeta chains were analyzed by immunosequencing. The study's processing was this. TCRs in the repertoires were matched against a reference library of SARS-CoV-2-specific TCRs that had been generated with the MIRA antigen-specificity platform. Breadth meant the fraction of unique TCRs that were SARS-CoV-2-associated, whereas depth meant the fraction of total T cells that were SARS-CoV-2-associated. Using the MIRA data, each spike-specific TCR was assigned both to the spike region to which the TCR was reactive and to a CD4 or CD8 class. Log10-transformed breadth and depth values were compared by one-way ANOVA with Sidak's multiple comparisons tests. Imported from immuneACCESS, the table was reduced by TCRdb to in-frame sequences with V and J called. These copies leave out some clones; in studies compared against another copy, an unresolved V gene accounts for under half, and the cause of the remainder is not known. V, J and clone size reflect that table, while D and trimming were determined from the DNA. Across this sample there are about 100,000 clones, with about 86% seen only once. The ten most abundant clones make up more than 1.2% of the sample.

The paper as a whole reports these results and caveats: The 56-69-year group was small, and its depth increase did not reach significance, likely because of low power. No day 14 peak-response samples were available, so repertoires were characterized only after the peak T cell response. The vaccine-associated CD4 TCRs covered the entire spike protein, and the dominant responses fell in regions 160-218 and 743-854. Epitopes outside the regions mutated in the B.1.351 and B.1.1.7 variants were reportedly recognized by nearly half of the unique spike-specific TCRs. A significant rise in spike-specific TCR breadth and depth was observed after two AZD1222 doses relative to day 0 and relative to MenACWY recipients. Participants were mostly white British, with more females than males. The authors suggested clonal diversity may have been underestimated. Only five to seven AZD1222 recipients were SARS-CoV-2 seropositive at baseline, limiting conclusions about previously exposed vaccinees.

CDR1 and CDR2 were assigned from the germline V gene (reference sequence) as LNHDA and SQIVND. V is pared back by 3 bases and J by 0 bases, with 8 bases lying between the germline termini. From cysteine to phenylalanine, the CDR3 is 14 amino acids long. Only CDR3 DNA is held: 42 bases, read in frame from base 1. The time point tag for this specimen amounts to: baseline before first vaccination. Samples from vaccinated people were obtained from the UK trials COV001 and COV002, which included a single-blind randomized controlled phase 2/3 trial of AZD1222 (ChAdOx1 nCoV-19) in healthy adults. For TCRbeta chain sequencing, PBMC samples were collected from trial participants at day 0 and at day 28 after the second dose.

This TCR derives from an adult in good health. The sequencing here drew on peripheral blood, taken on day 0 of AZD1222 vaccination. The chain was built from TRBV19 and TRBJ1-2; TRBD1 is possibly the D segment (5 matching bases). The sequenced DNA is TGTGCCAGTAGTATTCAGGACACTAACTATGGCTACACCTTC. Protein translation: CASSIQDTNYGYTF.